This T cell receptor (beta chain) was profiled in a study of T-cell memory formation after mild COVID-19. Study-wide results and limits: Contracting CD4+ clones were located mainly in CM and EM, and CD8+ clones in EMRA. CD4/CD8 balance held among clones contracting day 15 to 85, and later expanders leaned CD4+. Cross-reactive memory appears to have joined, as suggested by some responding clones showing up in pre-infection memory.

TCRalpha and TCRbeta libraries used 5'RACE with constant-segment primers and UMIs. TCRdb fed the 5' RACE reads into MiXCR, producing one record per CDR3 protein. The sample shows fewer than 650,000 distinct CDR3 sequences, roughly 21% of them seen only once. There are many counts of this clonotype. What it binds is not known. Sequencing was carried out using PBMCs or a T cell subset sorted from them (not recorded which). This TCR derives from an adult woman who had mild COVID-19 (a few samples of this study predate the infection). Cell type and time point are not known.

CDR3 DNA sequence: TGTGCCACCAGCAGAGATAAGTTTCTCGACGAGCAGTACTTC. This gives the protein CATSRDKFLDEQYF. The chain has TRBV15 and TRBJ2-7; D unclear. The CDR3 is 14 amino acids. The germline V gene has CDR1 LNHNV and CDR2 YYDKDF (reference sequence). The V and J ends lost 0 bases and 5 bases respectively, with 11 bases between them. Full variable domain (remainder filled in from reference TRBV15 and TRBJ2-7): DAMVIQNPRYQVTQFGKPVTLSCSQTLNHNVMYWYQQKSSQAPKLLFHYYDKDFNNEADTPDNFQSRRPNTSFCFLDIRSPGLGDTAMYLCATSRDKFLDEQYFGPGTRLTVT.